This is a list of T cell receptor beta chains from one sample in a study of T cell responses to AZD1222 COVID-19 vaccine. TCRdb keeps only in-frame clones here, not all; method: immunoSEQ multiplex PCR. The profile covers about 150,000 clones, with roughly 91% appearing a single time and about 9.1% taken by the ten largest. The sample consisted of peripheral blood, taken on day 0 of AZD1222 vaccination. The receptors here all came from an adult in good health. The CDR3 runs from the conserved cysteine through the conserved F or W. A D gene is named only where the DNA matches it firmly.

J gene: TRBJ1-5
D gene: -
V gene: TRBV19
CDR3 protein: CASSIQGASQPQHF

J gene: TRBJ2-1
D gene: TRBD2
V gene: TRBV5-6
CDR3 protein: CASSLFQRGGFVDEQFF

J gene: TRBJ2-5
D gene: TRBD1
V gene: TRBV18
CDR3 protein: CASSPSEQGGWETQYF

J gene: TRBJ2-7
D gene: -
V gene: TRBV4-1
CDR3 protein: CASSEVWADTSSYEQYF

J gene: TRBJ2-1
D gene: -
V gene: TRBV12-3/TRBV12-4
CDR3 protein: CASSTTYSDEQFF

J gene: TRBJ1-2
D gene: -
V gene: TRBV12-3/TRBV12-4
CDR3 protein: CASSLDPDRGYTF

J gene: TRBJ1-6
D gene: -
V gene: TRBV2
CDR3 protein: CASRRDNSPLHF

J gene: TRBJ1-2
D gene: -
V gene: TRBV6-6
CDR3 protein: CASSPQTESRGYTF

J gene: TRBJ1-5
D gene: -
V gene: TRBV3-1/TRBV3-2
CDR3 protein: CASSQGDQPQHF

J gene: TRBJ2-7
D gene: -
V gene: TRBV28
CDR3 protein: CASSWTATYEQYF

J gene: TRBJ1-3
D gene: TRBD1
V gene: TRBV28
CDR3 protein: CASSFLRLDRENTIYF

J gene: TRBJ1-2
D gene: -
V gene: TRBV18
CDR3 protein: CASSLGHPANYGYTF

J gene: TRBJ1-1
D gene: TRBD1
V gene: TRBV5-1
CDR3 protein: CASRMTGGLNTEAFF

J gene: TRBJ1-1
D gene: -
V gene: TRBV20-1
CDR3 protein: CSASHPDRMNTEAFF

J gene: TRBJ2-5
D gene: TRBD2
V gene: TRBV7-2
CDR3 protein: CASSFQRGQETQYF

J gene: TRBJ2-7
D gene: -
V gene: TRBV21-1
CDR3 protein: CASSGGGLPYEQYF

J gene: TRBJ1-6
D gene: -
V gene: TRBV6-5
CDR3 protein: CASSNGPSEVF

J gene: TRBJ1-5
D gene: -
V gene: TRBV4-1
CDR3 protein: CASSSLLISNQPQHF

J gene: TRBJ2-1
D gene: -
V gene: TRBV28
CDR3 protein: CASSLVTGSSYNEQFF

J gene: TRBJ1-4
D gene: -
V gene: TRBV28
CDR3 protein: CASRPQGEKLFF

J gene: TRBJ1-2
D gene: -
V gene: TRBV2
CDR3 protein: CASRRTGNYGYTF

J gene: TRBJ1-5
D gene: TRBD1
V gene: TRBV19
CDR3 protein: CASSRLLGQVYGQPQHF

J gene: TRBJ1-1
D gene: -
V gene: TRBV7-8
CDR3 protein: CASSLATLNTEAFF

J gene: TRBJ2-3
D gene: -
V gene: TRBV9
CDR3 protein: CASGGGDTQYF

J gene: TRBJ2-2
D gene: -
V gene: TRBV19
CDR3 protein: CASGAVTAGELFF

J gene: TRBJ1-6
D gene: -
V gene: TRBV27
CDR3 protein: CASSLKWVGPYNSPLHF

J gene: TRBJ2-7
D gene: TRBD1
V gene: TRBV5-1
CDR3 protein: CASRPQTGSYEQYF

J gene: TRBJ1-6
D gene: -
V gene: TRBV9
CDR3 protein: CASSEMGGSGSPLHF

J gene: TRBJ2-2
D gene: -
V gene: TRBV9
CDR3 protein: CASSVDQGPNTGELFF

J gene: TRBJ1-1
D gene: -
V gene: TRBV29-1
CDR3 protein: CSVEGFRDTEAFF

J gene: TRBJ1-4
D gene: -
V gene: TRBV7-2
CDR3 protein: CASSFSVGLEKLFF

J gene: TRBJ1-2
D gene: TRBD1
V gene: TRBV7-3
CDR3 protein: CASSFGTGEIGYTF

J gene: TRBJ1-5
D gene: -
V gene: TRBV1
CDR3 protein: CTSSQFGQGGGQPQHF

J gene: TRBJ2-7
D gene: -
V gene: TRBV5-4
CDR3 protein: CASSSEGVGDEQYF

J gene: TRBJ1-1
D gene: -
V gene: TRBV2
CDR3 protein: CASLDGYLNTEAFF

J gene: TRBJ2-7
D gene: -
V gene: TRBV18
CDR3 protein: CASAVRDGTYEQYF